The 12 T cell receptor beta chains below all came from one sample that was sequenced in a study of Ad26.COV2.S vaccination and SARS-CoV-2 variants. Profiled with immunoSEQ multiplex PCR; TCRdb holds only in-frame clones, not every one. This sample yields 400,000 to 500,000 clones, of which roughly 90% are seen a single time; 3.6% belongs to the top ten. Treatment indicated: over 15 received Ad26.COV2.S at low or high dose, single or two shots; about 5 received placebo; per-sample allocation not given. Sampling took place 63 days after the first vaccine or placebo injection. The specimen comprised peripheral blood, sampled in a trial of Ad26.COV2.S vaccine versus placebo. Source of these receptors: a person aged 18 to 65 who received the Ad26.COV2.S COVID-19 vaccine or a placebo.

This chain uses TRBV9 with TRBJ2-2, with a possible D match to TRBD1 (6 bases). Per germline, CDR1 SGDLS and CDR2 YYNGEE. This CDR3 has 16 residues. V was pared by 1 base and J by 6 bases, with 16 bases between. Here the CDR3 reads CASSVSERTAAGELFF. The CDR3 DNA reads as TGTGCCAGCAGCGTATCCGAAAGGACAGCGGCCGGGGAGCTGTTTTTT. The complete variable domain, with remaining parts taken from reference TRBV9 and TRBJ2-2, reads DSGVTQTPKHLITATGQRVTLRCSPRSGDLSVYWYQQSLDQGLQFLIQYYNGEERAKGNILERFSAQQFPDLHSELNLSSLELGDSALYFCASSVSERTAAGELFFGEGSRLTVL.

This chain links TRBV3-1 (or the pseudogene TRBV3-2) with TRBJ2-5; 9 bases agree with TRBD2. This CDR3 is built from 18 residues. Germline trimming cut 1 base from V and 1 base from J; bases unmatched to any gene: 10. Per germline, CDR1 LGHDT and CDR2 YNNKEL (reference sequence). CDR3 nucleotides: TGTGCCAGCAGCCAAGGGATAGCGTTAGCGGGGGCCCAAGAGACCCAGTACTTC. This sequence encodes CASSQGIALAGAQETQYF.

J is TRBJ2-1 and V is TRBV6-5, with 10 bases lining up with TRBD1. V was clipped by 0 bases and J by 6 bases; unmatched bases: 2. Germline V gene lookup returns CDR1 MNHEY and CDR2 SVGAGI. This CDR3 has 15 residues. CDR3 nucleotide sequence: TGTGCCAGCAGTTACTCCCGGGACAGGGGCAATGAGCAGTTCTTC. This translates into CASSYSRDRGNEQFF.

As to this clone: Within the sample, other DNA sequences also encode this same CDR3. The gene calls are TRBV5-1 and TRBJ2-5, with D possibly matching TRBD1 (6 bases). The CDR3 totals 13 residues. V lost 0 bases to trimming and J lost 5 bases, with 8 bases between them. Germline V CDR1 and CDR2: SGHRS, YFSETQ. The CDR3 loop reads CASSLAGVETQYF. CDR3 nucleotide sequence: TGCGCCAGCAGCTTGGCAGGGGTCGAGACCCAGTACTTC.

The chain uses TRBV4-1 and TRBJ1-5; TRBD1 matches at 7 bases. V shed 0 bases, J shed 5 bases, and the junction held 10 bases outside the gene matches. CDR3 length equals 17 residues. Germline CDR1 MGHRA, CDR2 YSYEKL. CDR3 coding DNA: TGCGCCAGCAGCCAAGACCCTCCGACAGGGACCGATCAGCCCCAGCATTTT. This sequence encodes CASSQDPPTGTDQPQHF.

This CDR3 reads CASKEDLNNSPLHF. CDR3 bases: TGTGCCAGCAAGGAGGATCTTAATAATTCACCCCTCCACTTT. The chain couples TRBV6-6 to TRBJ1-6; D is undetermined. Per the germline V gene, CDR1 is MNHNY and CDR2 is SVGAGI (reference sequence). The CDR3 loop spans 14 amino acids. V lost 7 bases and J lost 5, with 12 bases in between.

The chain links TRBV2 to TRBJ2-7; a possible D gene is TRBD2 (7 bases). Germline V gene sequence: CDR1 SNHLY, CDR2 FYNNEI. The CDR3 length is 12 residues. Trimming removed 10 bases from V and 7 bases from J, with 17 bases in between. The CDR3 here is CANLGGVGEQYF. For the CDR3, the DNA is TGTGCCAACCTAGGGGGGGTAGGAGAGCAGTACTTC.

This clone was detected only a few times. This rearrangement joins TRBV2 to TRBJ1-2, with 8 bases matching TRBD1. Per germline, CDR1 SNHLY and CDR2 FYNNEI. The CDR3 is made up of 15 amino acids. The junction had 8 bases not matched to a gene; V was cut back by 6 bases and J by 2 bases. CDR3 loop: CASRLDRGRNYGYTF. Written as DNA, the CDR3 is TGTGCCAGCAGACTTGACAGGGGAAGAAACTATGGCTACACCTTC.

J is TRBJ2-2 and V is TRBV7-2, with D maybe TRBD2 (6 bases). The germline V gene has CDR1 SGHTA and CDR2 FQGNSA. Trimming stripped 1 base from V and 3 bases from J, with 15 bases between. This CDR3 contains 17 residues. CDR3 loop: CASSLDRASVYTGELFF. CDR3 in DNA: TGTGCCAGCAGCTTAGATAGGGCTAGCGTGTACACCGGGGAGCTGTTTTTT.

A single count supports this clone. The J gene is TRBJ2-2, the V gene TRBV24-1; TRBD1 agrees at 7 bases. The CDR3 has 15 residues. Germline V lookup: CDR1 KGHDR, CDR2 SFDVKD. After removal of 2 bases from V and 6 bases from J, the junction contained 5 bases not matched to a gene. CDR3 sequence (DNA): TGTGCCACCAGTGATTGGGACAGTCGCCCCGGGGAGCTGTTTTTT. Translating gives CATSDWDSRPGELFF.

The chain recombines TRBV13 with TRBJ1-2; 9 nucleotides line up with TRBD1. There are 15 residues in the CDR3. The ends lost 4 bases at V and 4 bases at J; junction bases unmatched: 7. Germline V gene data show CDR1 as PRHDT and CDR2 as FYEKMQ (reference sequence). CDR3 nucleotide sequence: TGTGCCAGCAGCTCAGGGACAGGGAGGAGCTATGGCTACACCTTC. It is translated as CASSSGTGRSYGYTF.

The chain joins TRBV10-2 to TRBJ1-5, with 8 bases matching TRBD1. V lost 2 bases and J lost 7; bases outside the gene matches: 4. The CDR3 contains 14 residues. Germline CDR1 reads WSHSY; CDR2 reads SAAADI. The CDR3 coding sequence is TGCGCCAGCAGTGAGGGACAGGGTGAACAGCCCCAGCATTTT. Protein sequence: CASSEGQGEQPQHF.